This record covers a single TCR beta chain. This sample is part of a study of blood T cell repertoires in COVID-19. About the study: Both acute and convalescent COVID-19 samples were obtained from the United States, Italy and Spain.

CDR3 size: 16 residues. Germline V lookup: CDR1 SGHAT, CDR2 FQNNGV. The V end was cut by 4 bases, the J end by 3 bases, with 19 bases between. TCRdb keeps only in-frame clones here, not all; method: immunoSEQ multiplex PCR. Counted here are 150,000 or so clones, 82% occurring once; the ten biggest clones make up 13% to 15%. The chain uses TRBV11-2 and TRBJ2-7; weak D call: TRBD2 (5 bases). This TCR was recovered from a human donor with acute or convalescent COVID-19. The donor label of this sample is uncertain. Sequencing used peripheral blood. CDR3 in DNA: TGTGCCAGCAGCTCTAGGCCGAGGGCATTGATCTACGAGCAGTACTTC. Encoded protein: CASSSRPRALIYEQYF.